This is a list of T cell receptor beta chains from one sample in a study of PD-1 blockade in classical Hodgkin lymphoma. Here immunoSEQ multiplex PCR was the method, and the copy in TCRdb shows in-frame clones only, minus some. This sample has more than 10,000 clones, with around 84% found just once. The starting material was peripheral blood mononuclear cells (PBMCs), obtained at baseline. The source of these receptors is a human donor with classical Hodgkin lymphoma. Both conserved end residues are part of each CDR3. The D gene is left open where the match is weak. A row's size may be missing; if present it is once, few, many or a size class.

TGTGCCAGCATCCCCGGCCGGAGGAGCCCCGAAAAACTGTTTTTT | CASIPGRRSPEKLFF | . | TRBJ1-4 | . | TRBV19
TGTGCCAGCAGCTTAGTGGTCGGAGAGAGTGGCTACACCTTC | CASSLVVGESGYTF | . | TRBJ1-2 | . | TRBV7-2
TGTGCCAGCAGCTTCTTAGCTGGGGTGGCAGATACGCAGTATTTT | CASSFLAGVADTQYF | . | TRBJ2-3 | . | TRBV7-3
TGTGCCAGCAGCCGTGGGCTAGCGGGAAGAAATGAGCAGTTCTTC | CASSRGLAGRNEQFF | . | TRBJ2-1 | TRBD2 | TRBV7-3
TGTGCCAGCAGCTTGGTATTGCGGGGGAACTCCTACAATGAGCAGTTCTTC | CASSLVLRGNSYNEQFF | . | TRBJ2-1 | TRBD2 | TRBV5-4
TGTGCCAGCAGTTACGGAGGGGGGCTTGGCTACACCTTC | CASSYGGGLGYTF | . | TRBJ1-2 | . | TRBV6-6
TGTGCCAGCAGCCCGACTAGCGGGTATACCTACGAGCAGTACTTC | CASSPTSGYTYEQYF | . | TRBJ2-7 | TRBD2 | TRBV7-9
TGTGCCAGCAGCTTGGCGACAGGGGTGTTAGCCGGGGAGCTGTTTTTT | CASSLATGVLAGELFF | once | TRBJ2-2 | TRBD1 | TRBV5-5
TGCGCCAGCCAGGGAGGACAGGATAAAGAGACCCAGTACTTC | CASQGGQDKETQYF | few | TRBJ2-5 | . | TRBV10-1
TGTGCCAGCAGCGAGGGGGGACAGGGATCCTACGAGCAGTACTTC | CASSEGGQGSYEQYF | . | TRBJ2-7 | TRBD1 | TRBV9
TGTGCCATCAGCCCTCTTCATGACAGGGGTGGTAATGAAAAACTGTTTTTT | CAISPLHDRGGNEKLFF | . | TRBJ1-4 | TRBD1 | TRBV10-3
TGTGCCAGAACCGGGACAGGGTACTCTGGGGCCAACGTCCTGACTTTC | CARTGTGYSGANVLTF | . | TRBJ2-6 | TRBD1 | TRBV2
TGTGCCAGCAGCCCCAGACTAGCTGGCGAGCAGTACTTC | CASSPRLAGEQYF | . | TRBJ2-7 | TRBD2 | TRBV14
TGTGCTAGTGGTTTCCCAATGAGCGGGAGGGTAGCAGATACGCAGTATTTT | CASGFPMSGRVADTQYF | . | TRBJ2-3 | TRBD2 | TRBV12-5
TGCGCCAGCAGCGAGGACGGCAGTTACATGAACACTGAAGCTTTCTTT | CASSEDGSYMNTEAFF | . | TRBJ1-1 | . | TRBV5-1
TGTGCCATCAGCCTACTTCGAGTGAGAGGGATCCCCGAGCAGTACTTC | CAISLLRVRGIPEQYF | . | TRBJ2-7 | . | TRBV10-3
TGTGCCAGCAGCACATACGCGGGGTTAGAAGCTTTCTTT | CASSTYAGLEAFF | . | TRBJ1-1 | . | TRBV7-2
TGTGCCAGCAGTGAGGGACAGGGTTTAACCCAGTACTTC | CASSEGQGLTQYF | once | TRBJ2-5 | TRBD1 | TRBV25-1
TGTGCCTGGAGTGTAAAATTAACCGGCTCTGGAAACACCATATATTTT | CAWSVKLTGSGNTIYF | . | TRBJ1-3 | . | TRBV30
TGTGCCAGCAGTTTATATCTGGGGGGGGTCCACGAGCAGTACTTC | CASSLYLGGVHEQYF | once | TRBJ2-7 | TRBD2 | TRBV27